A single sample is the source of the 20 T cell receptor beta chains below, sequenced in a study of cytotoxic CD8 clonotypes in ibrutinib-treated CLL. Here immunoSEQ multiplex PCR was the method, and the copy in TCRdb shows in-frame clones only, minus some. The sample includes roughly 190,000 clones, around 72% of them seen just once. Source: PBMCs, taken after 24 months of ibrutinib treatment. These receptors originate from a human donor with chronic lymphocytic leukemia.

In its sample, this clone was seen a few times. This rearrangement joins TRBV6-1 to TRBJ2-1; 9 bases agree with TRBD2. The V and J ends lost 2 bases and 2 bases, in that order; junction bases with no gene match: 16. There are 20 residues in the CDR3. Germline CDR1 is MNHNS and CDR2 is SASEGT. CDR3 loop: CASSESTRGLALFTYNEQFF. DNA of the CDR3: TGTGCCAGCAGTGAAAGTACTCGGGGACTAGCCCTTTTTACCTACAATGAGCAGTTCTTC.

Concerning this clone: Different DNA sequences within this sample yield the same CDR3. The rearrangement uses TRBV9 and TRBJ2-7; D remains unclear. Germline CDR1 is SGDLS and CDR2 is YYNGEE. Trimming took off 4 bases at V and 2 bases at J, with 13 bases between the two ends. This CDR3 has 14 residues. Here the CDR3 reads CASSQEYGPYEQYF. The CDR3, as DNA: TGTGCCAGCAGCCAAGAGTACGGTCCCTACGAGCAGTACTTC.

This clone was recorded only once. The CDR3 loop reads CSAGVLDLQYF. CDR3 in DNA: TGCAGTGCTGGAGTGTTGGACTTGCAGTACTTC. The rearrangement joins TRBV20-1 to TRBJ2-4; perhaps TRBD2 as D (5 bases). Between the trimmed V and J ends, which lost 5 bases and 13 bases, there was a span of 15 bases. Germline assignment: CDR1 DFQATT and CDR2 SNEGSKA (reference sequence). CDR3 size: 11 residues.

The chain links TRBV4-3 to TRBJ2-7, with D unresolved. The CDR3 length is 13 residues. Trimming removed 8 bases from V and 1 base from J, with 12 bases in between. CDR1 and CDR2 (germline): LGHNA, YSLEER. CDR3 protein: CASGTEISYEQYF. The CDR3 nucleotides are TGCGCCAGCGGAACAGAGATTTCCTACGAGCAGTACTTC.

The rearrangement uses TRBV13 and TRBJ2-3; 10 bases match TRBD1. The CDR3 is made up of 18 amino acids. V was clipped by 1 base and J by 0 bases; unmatched bases: 7. Germline loops: CDR1 PRHDT, CDR2 FYEKMQ (reference sequence). CDR3 nucleotide sequence: TGTGCCAGCAGCTTAGTGATCGGGACAGGGGTTAGCACAGATACGCAGTATTTT. It codes for CASSLVIGTGVSTDTQYF.

J is TRBJ1-1 and V is TRBV6-1; D is uncertain. V lost 6 bases and J 0 bases, leaving 8 bases between the germline ends. This CDR3 contains 13 residues. Germline CDR1 and CDR2: MNHNS and SASEGT. In DNA, the CDR3 is TGTGCCAGCAGGAAACAGATGAACACTGAAGCTTTCTTT. It yields the protein CASRKQMNTEAFF.

The chain combines TRBV11-2 with TRBJ2-4; TRBD1 matches at 9 bases. Germline V gene data show CDR1 as SGHAT and CDR2 as FQNNGV. This CDR3 spans 16 amino acids. After removal of 5 bases from V and 0 bases from J, the junction contained 5 bases not matched to a gene. The CDR3 sequence is CASSTQGARAKNIQYF. The CDR3 DNA follows: TGTGCCAGCAGCACACAGGGGGCGCGAGCCAAAAACATTCAGTACTTC.

The chain joins TRBV30 to TRBJ2-3, with 9 bases identical to TRBD1. Trimming removed 5 bases from V and 6 bases from J; junction bases left unmatched: 3. The CDR3 extends over 12 amino acids. Germline CDR1 is GTSNPN and CDR2 is SVGIG (reference sequence). The CDR3 sequence: CAWYRGLDTQYF. The CDR3 nucleotides are TGTGCCTGGTACAGGGGGCTGGATACGCAGTATTTT.

The chain employs TRBV2 and TRBJ2-1; TRBD2 agrees at 10 bases. Germline CDR1 reads SNHLY; CDR2 reads FYNNEI. V gave up 8 bases and J gave up 4 bases; unmatched junction bases: 2. CDR3 length: 13 amino acids. Written as DNA, the CDR3 is TGTGCCAGCGGACTAGCGGTGTACAATGAGCAGTTCTTC. It encodes CASGLAVYNEQFF.

The chain is built from TRBV5-1 and TRBJ2-7, with a weak D call TRBD1 (7 bases). Trimming took off 4 bases at V and 5 bases at J, with 13 bases between the two ends. CDR1 is SGHRS, CDR2 YFSETQ, per germline. The CDR3 is 13 amino acids. The CDR3 DNA reads TGCGCCAGCAGCATCCAGGGGGGTGACGAGCAGTACTTC. Translating gives CASSIQGGDEQYF.

The chain couples TRBV11-2 to TRBJ1-1; D is uncertain. Germline CDR1 reads SGHAT; CDR2 reads FQNNGV. V lost 3 bases, J lost 0 bases, and 5 bases lay in between. This CDR3 contains 13 residues. This CDR3 is CASSLTLNTEAFF. Written as DNA, the CDR3 is TGTGCCAGCAGCTTGACATTGAACACTGAAGCTTTCTTT.

The chain carries TRBV4-2 and TRBJ2-2; possible D gene TRBD2, 6 bases. V shed 1 base and J shed 3 bases, with 12 bases lying between them. The CDR3 length is 16 residues. Germline CDR1 reads LGHNA; CDR2 reads YNFKEQ. CDR3 in amino acids: CASSQVRGGDTGELFF. The CDR3, as DNA: TGTGCCAGCAGCCAAGTAAGAGGCGGGGACACCGGGGAGCTGTTTTTT.

V and J are TRBV28 and TRBJ1-5, with 7 positions matching TRBD1. The CDR3 spans 14 residues. Germline V gives CDR1 MDHEN, CDR2 SYDVKM. With V trimmed by 5 bases and J by 5 bases, 6 bases remained unmatched. CDR3 protein: CASSMTGSHQPQHF. CDR3 nucleotide sequence: TGTGCCAGCAGTATGACAGGGAGTCATCAGCCCCAGCATTTT.

The V gene is TRBV6-4, the J gene TRBJ2-5; 9 positions match TRBD1. CDR3 length: 13 residues. CDR1 and CDR2 (germline): MRHNA, SNTAGT. The J segment lost 9 bases and the V segment lost 4 bases, leaving 6 bases of the junction unmatched. For the CDR3, the DNA is TGTGCCAGCAGTGCGGACAGGGGCCAGGCCCAGTACTTC. It yields the protein CASSADRGQAQYF.

This rearrangement joins TRBV6-5 to TRBJ1-2, with a tentative D call TRBD1 (5 bases). Looked up from germline, CDR1 is MNHEY and CDR2 is SVGAGI. V lost 2 bases, J lost 0 bases, and 13 bases lay in between. The CDR3 totals 16 residues. The CDR3 reads CASSYRGTPSNYGYTF. The CDR3 DNA sequence: TGTGCCAGCAGTTACCGGGGGACGCCTTCTAACTATGGCTACACCTTC.

The genes are TRBV27 and TRBJ2-5, with 14 bases matching TRBD2. Trimming removed 2 bases from V and 5 bases from J; junction bases left unmatched: 4. The CDR3 is 16 residues long. Germline loops: CDR1 MNHEY, CDR2 SMNVEV (reference sequence). The CDR3 region has the DNA TGTGCCAGCAGTTTAGGACTAGCGGGAGGTTCGGAGACCCAGTACTTC. Protein: CASSLGLAGGSETQYF.

This CDR3 is CASSSPYSGELFF. The CDR3 coding sequence is TGTGCCAGCAGCTCCCCTTACAGCGGGGAGCTGTTTTTT. The genes are TRBV5-4 and TRBJ2-2; D unresolved. Trimming left V 3 bases short and J 7 bases short, with 10 bases between. Germline lookup yields CDR1 SGHNT and CDR2 YYREEE (reference sequence). The CDR3 sequence is 13 residues long.

A few counts support this clone. This sequence joins TRBV4-3 and TRBJ2-7; a possible D gene is TRBD2 (5 bases). Per the germline V gene, CDR1 is LGHNA and CDR2 is YSLEER. The V gene lost 1 base and the J gene lost 0 bases, with 7 bases spanning the gap. The CDR3 sequence is 14 residues long. CDR3 amino acids: CASSQGTYSYEQYF. CDR3 nucleotides: TGCGCCAGCAGCCAAGGGACTTACTCCTACGAGCAGTACTTC.

The chain uses TRBV28 and TRBJ1-5, with 7 bases that match TRBD1. The CDR3 is 14 amino acids. With V trimmed by 6 bases and J by 7 bases, 9 bases remained unmatched. The germline V gene encodes CDR1 MDHEN and CDR2 SYDVKM. For the CDR3, the DNA is TGTGCCAGCAGCCCTGACAGGGTAGTGCAGCCCCAGCATTTT. It specifies CASSPDRVVQPQHF.

V and J are TRBV6-5 and TRBJ2-5; TRBD2 might be the D (5 bases). Trimming pared 2 bases from V and 4 bases from J, leaving 5 bases between. The CDR3 is made up of 12 amino acids. Per the germline V gene, CDR1 is MNHEY and CDR2 is SVGAGI. The CDR3 bases are TGTGCCAGCAGTTACCGGGGAGAGACCCAGTACTTC. It encodes CASSYRGETQYF.